This T cell receptor beta chain was found in a study of cytomegalovirus exposure and HLA in healthy donors. Study results and caveats: When a later analysis compared HLA-associated TCR beta chains with equally common others, the HLA-associated chains turned out to be more clonally expanded and to have lower generation probabilities. Using the classifier, cytomegalovirus status was reportedly diagnosed with high specificity and sensitivity. Later work found most CMV-associated TCR beta chains apparently HLA-restricted. Reportedly, TCR beta sequences accurately predicted HLA-A and HLA-B alleles in most subjects.

The PCR used 60 Vbeta and 13 Jbeta primers. Some clones are missing from TCRdb's copy, which holds only in-frame ones; the method was immunoSEQ multiplex PCR. Its table records about 170,000 clones. A remark on this clone: Its cognate antigen is unknown.

The length of the CDR3 is 11 residues. The V gene lost 9 bases and the J gene lost 5 bases, with 11 bases spanning the gap. Germline assignment: CDR1 SNHLY and CDR2 FYNNEI. Sequencing was carried out using PBMCs. The gene calls are TRBV2 and TRBJ2-7; possible D gene TRBD1, 5 bases. The receptor's source is a woman aged 55-70 years in good health and CMV-seronegative. The CDR3 here is CASMGRNEQYF. The DNA of the CDR3 is TGTGCCAGTATGGGGCGAAACGAGCAGTACTTC.